The TCR beta chain described here comes from a study of T cell repertoires in cytomegalovirus infection. As for the study in general: Indications of both CMV infection and matching HLA type were provided by public TCR beta signatures.

In this sample, this clonotype turned up a few times. Antigen specificity is unknown. Using its own MiXCR run on the reads, TCRdb lists one record per CDR3 protein. The data hold hundreds of thousands of distinct CDR3 sequences, with less than 35% observed a single time. Study-wide points: HLA-C-restricted CMV clonotypes gave the most frequent clonotype in two of eight donors.

Germline V gives CDR1 SGHRS, CDR2 YFSETQ. Trimming took off 4 bases at V and 2 bases at J, with 24 bases between the two ends. The CDR3 has 19 amino acids. The TCR sequence derives from a human donor in good health (CMV status not recorded). Some clones in this sample may be carry-over from other donors' samples. This chain links TRBV5-1 with TRBJ2-2, with D maybe TRBD1 (5 bases). The sample was cultured CD8+ T cells from PBMCs, taken from culture after CMV antigen stimulation. The CDR3 loop is CASSGPHGAPPLNTGELFF. In DNA, the CDR3 is TGCGCCAGCAGCGGCCCCCATGGGGCCCCCCCGCTAAACACCGGGGAGCTGTTTTTT. Full variable domain (missing parts from reference TRBV5-1 and TRBJ2-2): KAGVTQTPRYLIKTRGQQVTLSCSPISGHRSVSWYQQTPGQGLQFLFEYFSETQRNKGNFPGRFSGRQFSNSRSEMNVSTLELGDSALYLCASSGPHGAPPLNTGELFFGEGSRLTVL.